The present TCR beta chain was sequenced within a study of early T cells in non-severe SARS-CoV-2 infection. On the study more broadly: From unsorted whole blood, bulk RNA was sequenced, and the chains remained unpaired.

The CDR3 runs 13 residues. Germline V gene sequence: CDR1 SEHNR, CDR2 FQNEAQ (reference sequence). V lost 7 bases to trimming and J lost 5 bases, with 14 bases between them. This clonotype was observed many times. Its antigen remains unknown. Study results and caveats: Matching with VDJdb favored anti-spike CD8 responses (missing private and CD4 specificities).

Attached unique molecular identifiers marked individual cDNA molecules. Via MiXCR, TCRdb re-called the 5' RACE reads, giving one row per CDR3 protein. The table records fewer than 25,000 distinct CDR3 sequences, 3.5% to 4.5% of them present only once. This chain uses TRBV7-9 with TRBJ1-1; no reliable D call. The source is an adult who was a healthcare worker with PCR-confirmed SARS-CoV-2 infection or an uninfected control (not recorded which). Sequencing was performed on whole blood. Here the CDR3 reads CASTWRWVTEAFF. The CDR3 DNA sequence: TGTGCCAGCACTTGGAGGTGGGTTACTGAAGCTTTCTTT.